Below are 17 T cell receptor beta chains sequenced from a single sample in a study of T-cell reconstitution after alpha-beta-depleted transplantation in children. Using unique molecular identifiers, the investigators prepared the TCRbeta library. TCRdb reanalysed the PCR reads using MiXCR and keeps one entry per CDR3 protein. The data contain roughly 610,000 distinct CDR3 sequences, over 9.5% of them singletons. The specimen was PBMCs from the stem cell graft donor, collected from the stem cell graft. The receptors were sampled from a human donor who donated a stem cell graft to a child with acute myeloid leukemia.

The V and J genes are TRBV5-1 and TRBJ1-1; no definite D call. Germline CDR1 reads SGHRS; CDR2 reads YFSETQ. With 0 bases removed from V and 1 base from J, the gap between germline ends came to 13 bases. The CDR3 runs 16 residues. The CDR3 reads CASSLGQGGWNTEAFF. The CDR3 bases are TGCGCCAGCAGCTTGGGGCAAGGTGGATGGAACACTGAAGCTTTCTTT. Full variable domain (missing parts from reference TRBV5-1 and TRBJ1-1): KAGVTQTPRYLIKTRGQQVTLSCSPISGHRSVSWYQQTPGQGLQFLFEYFSETQRNKGNFPGRFSGRQFSNSRSEMNVSTLELGDSALYLCASSLGQGGWNTEAFFGQGTRLTVV.

This clonotype was recorded many times. V and J are TRBV4-2 and TRBJ2-3; possibly TRBD2 for D (6 bases). The V gene's germline CDR1 is LGHNA and CDR2 YNFKEQ. The ends were cut back, 0 bases at V and 9 bases at J, with 10 bases in the middle. The CDR3 length is 13 residues. CDR3 loop: CASSQDRRETQYF. For the CDR3, the DNA is TGTGCCAGCAGCCAAGATAGACGGGAGACGCAGTATTTT.

This clonotype was detected many times. This chain connects TRBV5-1 to TRBJ2-3; 11 bases agree with TRBD1. CDR3 length equals 16 residues. CDR1 is SGHRS, CDR2 YFSETQ, per germline. The V gene end was trimmed by 5 bases and the J gene end by 7 bases; junction bases not matched to a gene: 12. CDR3 bases: TGCGCCAGCAGTCTCTCACCAGGACAGGGGGCAAATACGCAGTATTTT. Amino acid sequence: CASSLSPGQGANTQYF.

This clonotype was observed a handful of times. The gene calls are TRBV20-1 and TRBJ2-3; TRBD2 is a possible D gene (5 bases). In germline, CDR1 is DFQATT, CDR2 SNEGSKA (reference sequence). CDR3 length: 13 residues. V was clipped by 1 base and J by 5 bases, with 10 bases between them. The CDR3 DNA follows: TGCAGTGCTAGAGTCCCGGGGAGAGATACGCAGTATTTT. Residues: CSARVPGRDTQYF.

This chain uses TRBV25-1 with TRBJ2-6; TRBD2 agrees at 9 bases. The V gene's germline CDR1 is MGHDK and CDR2 SYGVNS. The CDR3 spans 18 residues. Trimming removed 9 bases from V and 3 bases from J; junction bases left unmatched: 15. CDR3 DNA: TGTGCCAGGGGCCGCGGGATAGCGGGAGTAAATGGGGCCAACGTCCTGACTTTC. Protein product: CARGRGIAGVNGANVLTF.

The V and J genes are TRBV12-3 or TRBV12-4 and TRBJ2-1; 13 bases line up with TRBD2. CDR3 length: 16 amino acids. J was trimmed by 2 bases and V by 10 bases; bases with no gene match: 8. CDR3 amino acids: CAIYPGTSGAYNEQFF. CDR3 nucleotide sequence: TGTGCCATCTATCCCGGGACTAGCGGGGCCTACAATGAGCAGTTCTTC.

This chain uses TRBV24-1 with TRBJ2-1; unclear D gene. Germline V gene sequence: CDR1 KGHDR, CDR2 SFDVKD. This CDR3 spans 15 amino acids. Between the trimmed V and J ends, which lost 4 bases and 0 bases, there was a span of 9 bases. The CDR3 protein is CATSDARFSYNEQFF. CDR3 DNA: TGTGCCACCAGTGACGCCAGGTTCTCCTACAATGAGCAGTTCTTC.

This clonotype was recorded at least ten times. The chain uses TRBV6-2 or TRBV6-3 and TRBJ1-5; TRBD1 matches at 8 bases. The V segment lost 6 bases and the J segment 6 bases; nucleotides outside the gene matches: 4. The germline V gene encodes CDR1 MNHEY and CDR2 SVGEGT. This CDR3 contains 13 residues. In DNA, the CDR3 is TGTGCCAGCAGGGGGACAGGTGGTCAGCCCCAGCATTTT. This codes for CASRGTGGQPQHF.

There are a few counts of this clonotype. The chain employs TRBV2 and TRBJ2-5; no firm D call. V was cut by 0 bases and J by 5 bases, with 4 bases left in between. Germline values: CDR1 SNHLY, CDR2 FYNNEI. This CDR3 is built from 12 residues. The CDR3 coding sequence is TGTGCCAGCAGTGAAGCGCGGGAGACCCAGTACTTC. Translation gives CASSEARETQYF.

This clonotype showed up many times. The chain employs TRBV7-2 and TRBJ2-2; 7 positions match TRBD1. This CDR3 is 15 amino acids long. V was pared by 5 bases and J by 3 bases, with 6 bases of the junction left unmatched. Germline V CDR1 and CDR2: SGHTA, FQGNSA. This chain's CDR3 is CASSPTGSDTGELFF. DNA of the CDR3: TGTGCCAGCAGCCCGACAGGGTCAGACACCGGGGAGCTGTTTTTT.

The table lists this clonotype with many counts. The gene calls are TRBV7-9 and TRBJ2-7; 7 bases match TRBD2. The trim removed 6 bases at V and 1 base at J, leaving 6 bases unmatched. Germline CDR1 SEHNR, CDR2 FQNEAQ (reference sequence). This CDR3 is built from 14 residues. CDR3 DNA sequence: TGTGCCAGCAGTCATCCGGGGGGATCCTACGAGCAGTACTTC. It codes for CASSHPGGSYEQYF.

The J gene is TRBJ2-6, the V gene TRBV12-3 or TRBV12-4; maybe TRBD1 (5 bases). The ends were cut back, 3 bases at V and 2 bases at J, with 11 bases in the middle. The CDR3 sequence is 16 residues long. The CDR3 DNA follows: TGTGCCAGCAGTTTCGCAGGGCAGGCTGGGGCCAACGTCCTGACTTTC. It translates to CASSFAGQAGANVLTF.

This clonotype has a handful of counts. This chain uses TRBV29-1 with TRBJ1-1, with D possibly being TRBD1 (5 bases). V was shortened by 5 bases and J by 0 bases, with 13 bases between the two germline ends. The CDR3 runs to 14 residues. Germline CDR1 reads SQVTM; CDR2 reads ANQGSEA. The CDR3 sequence: CSVLLGTVNTEAFF. As DNA, the CDR3 is TGCAGCGTTTTACTAGGGACGGTGAACACTGAAGCTTTCTTT.

Only a few counts were recorded for this clonotype. This sequence joins TRBV29-1 and TRBJ2-3; D is uncertain. With 3 bases removed from V and 2 bases from J, the gap between germline ends came to 3 bases. CDR1 and CDR2 from the germline V gene are SQVTM and ANQGSEA. The CDR3 extends over 11 amino acids. CDR3 coding DNA: TGCAGCGTTGACTTCACAGATACGCAGTATTTT. Protein: CSVDFTDTQYF.

This clonotype was counted many times. The DNA of the CDR3 is TGCAGCGTTAGGGCGATATTCAGGGGGAGAGGTACAGATACGCAGTATTTT. It yields the protein CSVRAIFRGRGTDTQYF. V is TRBV29-1 and J is TRBJ2-3, with TRBD1 matching over 7 bases. The CDR3 consists of 17 residues. Trimming took 5 bases from V and 3 from J; bases not matched to a gene: 17. Per germline, CDR1 SQVTM and CDR2 ANQGSEA.

This clonotype occurred many times. The chain carries TRBV25-1 and TRBJ2-1; 13 nucleotides line up with TRBD2. This CDR3 is built from 15 residues. Germline loops: CDR1 MGHDK, CDR2 SYGVNS. With V trimmed by 6 bases and J by 7 bases, 6 bases remained unmatched. The CDR3 spells CASSSGLAGKNEQFF. The CDR3 region has the DNA TGTGCCAGCAGCTCGGGACTAGCGGGAAAAAATGAGCAGTTCTTC.

The chain combines TRBV25-1 with TRBJ2-7, with 10 bases matching TRBD1. The V gene end was trimmed by 3 bases and the J gene end by 2 bases; junction bases not matched to a gene: 7. In germline, CDR1 is MGHDK, CDR2 SYGVNS. CDR3 length: 16 residues. CDR3 nucleotide sequence: TGTGCCAGCAGTGACCGCGCCGGGACAGGGGCCTACGAGCAGTACTTC. Encoded protein: CASSDRAGTGAYEQYF.